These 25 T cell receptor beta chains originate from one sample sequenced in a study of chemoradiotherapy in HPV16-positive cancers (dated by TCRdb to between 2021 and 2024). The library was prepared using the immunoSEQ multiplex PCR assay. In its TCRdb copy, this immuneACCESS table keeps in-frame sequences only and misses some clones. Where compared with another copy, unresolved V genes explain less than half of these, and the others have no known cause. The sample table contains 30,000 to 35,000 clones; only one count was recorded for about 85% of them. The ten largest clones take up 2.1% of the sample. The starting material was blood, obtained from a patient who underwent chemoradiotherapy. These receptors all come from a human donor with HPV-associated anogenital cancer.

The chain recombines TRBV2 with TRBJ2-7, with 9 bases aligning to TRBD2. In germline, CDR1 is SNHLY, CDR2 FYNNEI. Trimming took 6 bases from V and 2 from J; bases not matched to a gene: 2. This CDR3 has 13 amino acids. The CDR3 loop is CASRAGGPYEQYF. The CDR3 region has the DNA TGTGCCAGCAGGGCGGGGGGGCCCTACGAGCAGTACTTC.

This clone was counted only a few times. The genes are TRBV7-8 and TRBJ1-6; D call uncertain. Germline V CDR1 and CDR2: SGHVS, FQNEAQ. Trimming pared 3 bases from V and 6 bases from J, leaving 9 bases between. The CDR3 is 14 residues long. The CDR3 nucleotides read TGTGCCAGCAGCTTTCAGAGATCTAATTCACCCCTCCACTTT. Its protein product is CASSFQRSNSPLHF.

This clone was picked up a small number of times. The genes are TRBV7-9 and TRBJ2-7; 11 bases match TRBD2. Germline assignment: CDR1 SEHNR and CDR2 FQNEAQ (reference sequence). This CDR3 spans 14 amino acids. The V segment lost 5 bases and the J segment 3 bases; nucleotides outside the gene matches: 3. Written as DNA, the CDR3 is TGTGCCAGCAGCCCACTAGCGGGGGTCTACGAGCAGTACTTC. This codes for CASSPLAGVYEQYF.

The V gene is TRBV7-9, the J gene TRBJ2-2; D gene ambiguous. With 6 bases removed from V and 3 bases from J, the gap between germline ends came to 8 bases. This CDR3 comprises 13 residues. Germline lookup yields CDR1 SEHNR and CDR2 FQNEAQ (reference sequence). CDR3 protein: CASRDPYTGELFF. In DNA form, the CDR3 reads TGTGCCAGCAGGGACCCTTACACCGGGGAGCTGTTTTTT. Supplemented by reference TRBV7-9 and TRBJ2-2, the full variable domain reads DTGVSQNPRHKITKRGQNVTFRCDPISEHNRLYWYRQTLGQGPEFLTYFQNEAQLEKSRLLSDRFSAERPKGSFSTLEIQRTEQGDSAMYLCASRDPYTGELFFGEGSRLTVL.

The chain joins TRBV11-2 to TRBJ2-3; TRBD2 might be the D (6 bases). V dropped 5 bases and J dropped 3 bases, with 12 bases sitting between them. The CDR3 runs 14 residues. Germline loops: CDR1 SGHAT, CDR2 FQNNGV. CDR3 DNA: TGTGCCAGCAGCCCACGGGGGACTACAGATACGCAGTATTTT. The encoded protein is CASSPRGTTDTQYF.

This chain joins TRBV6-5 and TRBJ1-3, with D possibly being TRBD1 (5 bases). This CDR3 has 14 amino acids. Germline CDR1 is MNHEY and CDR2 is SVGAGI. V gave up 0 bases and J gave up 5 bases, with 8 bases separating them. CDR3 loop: CASSYSQGRNTIYF. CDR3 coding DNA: TGTGCCAGCAGTTACTCGCAGGGTAGAAACACCATATATTTT.

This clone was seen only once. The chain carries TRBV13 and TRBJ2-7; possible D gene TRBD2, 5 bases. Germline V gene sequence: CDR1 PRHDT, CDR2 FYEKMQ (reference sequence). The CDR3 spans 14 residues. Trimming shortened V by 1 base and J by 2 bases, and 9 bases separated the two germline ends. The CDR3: CASSLAGSAYEQYF. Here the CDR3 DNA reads TGTGCCAGCAGCTTAGCCGGTAGCGCCTACGAGCAGTACTTC.

DNA for the CDR3: TGCAGCGTTGCCTCTAGCATCGATACGCAGTATTTT. Translating it yields CSVASSIDTQYF. The rearrangement joins TRBV29-1 to TRBJ2-3, with a possible D match to TRBD2 (5 bases). Trimming left V 4 bases short and J 6 bases short, with 11 bases between. In germline, CDR1 is SQVTM, CDR2 ANQGSEA. This CDR3 has 12 residues.

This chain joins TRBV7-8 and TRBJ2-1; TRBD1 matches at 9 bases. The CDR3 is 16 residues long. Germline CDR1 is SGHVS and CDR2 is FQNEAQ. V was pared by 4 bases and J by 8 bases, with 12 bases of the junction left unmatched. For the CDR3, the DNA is TGTGCCAGCAGCTCTACCGGGACAGGGTGGTCCCATGAGCAGTTCTTC. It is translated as CASSSTGTGWSHEQFF.

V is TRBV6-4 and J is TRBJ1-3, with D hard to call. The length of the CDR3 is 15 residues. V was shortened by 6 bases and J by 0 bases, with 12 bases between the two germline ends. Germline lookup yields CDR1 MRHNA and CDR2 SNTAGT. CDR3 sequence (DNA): TGTGCCAGCAGACCCGGGCTACTCTCTGGAAACACCATATATTTT. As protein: CASRPGLLSGNTIYF.

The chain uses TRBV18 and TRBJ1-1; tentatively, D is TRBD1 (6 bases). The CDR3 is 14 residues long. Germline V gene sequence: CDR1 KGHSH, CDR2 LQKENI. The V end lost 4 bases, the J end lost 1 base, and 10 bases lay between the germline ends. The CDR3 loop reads CASSRDTRNTEAFF. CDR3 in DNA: TGTGCCAGCTCACGGGACACCCGGAACACTGAAGCTTTCTTT.

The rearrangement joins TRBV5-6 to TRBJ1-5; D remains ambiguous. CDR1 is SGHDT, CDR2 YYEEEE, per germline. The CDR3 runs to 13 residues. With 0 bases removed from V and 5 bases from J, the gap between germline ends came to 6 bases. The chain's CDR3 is CASSLGLDQPQHF. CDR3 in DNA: TGTGCCAGCAGCTTGGGTCTGGATCAGCCCCAGCATTTT.

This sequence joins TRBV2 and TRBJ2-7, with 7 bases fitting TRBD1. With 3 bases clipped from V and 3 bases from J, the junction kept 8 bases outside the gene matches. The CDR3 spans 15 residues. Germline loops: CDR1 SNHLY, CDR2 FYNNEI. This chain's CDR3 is CASSDMGTGDYEQYF. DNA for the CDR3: TGTGCCAGCAGTGATATGGGCACAGGGGACTACGAGCAGTACTTC.

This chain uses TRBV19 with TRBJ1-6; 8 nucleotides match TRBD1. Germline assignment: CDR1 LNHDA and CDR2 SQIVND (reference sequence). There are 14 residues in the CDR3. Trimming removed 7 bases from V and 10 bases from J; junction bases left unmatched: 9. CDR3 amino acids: CASTVDRGRSPLHF. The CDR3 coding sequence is TGTGCCAGTACCGTCGACAGGGGTCGATCACCCCTCCACTTT.

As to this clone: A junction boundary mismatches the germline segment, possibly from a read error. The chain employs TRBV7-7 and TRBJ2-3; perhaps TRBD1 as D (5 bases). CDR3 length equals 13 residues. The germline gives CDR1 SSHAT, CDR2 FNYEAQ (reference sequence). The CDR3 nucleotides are TGTGCTAGCAGCCAACAGGACACAGATACGCAGTATTTT. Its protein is CASSQQDTDTQYF.

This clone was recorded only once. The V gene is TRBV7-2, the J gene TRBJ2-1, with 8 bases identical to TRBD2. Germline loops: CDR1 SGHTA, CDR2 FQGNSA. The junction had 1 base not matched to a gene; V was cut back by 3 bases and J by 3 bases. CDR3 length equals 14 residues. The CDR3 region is CASSLRGDYNEQFF. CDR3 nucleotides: TGTGCCAGCAGCTTGCGGGGGGACTACAATGAGCAGTTCTTC.

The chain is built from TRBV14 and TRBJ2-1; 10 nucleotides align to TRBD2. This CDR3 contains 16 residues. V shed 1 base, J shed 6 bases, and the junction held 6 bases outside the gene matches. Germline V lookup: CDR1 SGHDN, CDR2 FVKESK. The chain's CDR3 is CASSQGSGGYSNEQFF. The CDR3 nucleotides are TGTGCCAGCAGCCAAGGTAGCGGGGGGTATAGCAATGAGCAGTTCTTC.

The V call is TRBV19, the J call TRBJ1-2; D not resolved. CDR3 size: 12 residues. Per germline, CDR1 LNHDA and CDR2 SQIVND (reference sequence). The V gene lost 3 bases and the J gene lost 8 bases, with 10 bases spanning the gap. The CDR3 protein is CASSMDPGGYTF. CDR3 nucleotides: TGTGCCAGTAGTATGGATCCCGGGGGCTACACCTTC.

The CDR3 DNA is TGTGCCAGCTCACCGGGAAGCGGGGCCAAAAACATTCAGTACTTC. It yields the protein CASSPGSGAKNIQYF. This chain joins TRBV18 and TRBJ2-4; TRBD2 is a possible D gene (6 bases). The germline CDR1 and CDR2 sequences are KGHSH and LQKENI. Trimming cost V 3 bases and J 1 base, with 10 bases left between them. This CDR3 comprises 15 residues.

The DNA for the CDR3 is TGTGCCAGCAGCCAAGAGACAGGGGGTAATGAAAAACTGTTTTTT. Encoded protein: CASSQETGGNEKLFF. The chain recombines TRBV4-2 with TRBJ1-4, with 9 nucleotides matching TRBD1. The V gene end was trimmed by 0 bases and the J gene end by 4 bases; junction bases not matched to a gene: 0. The CDR3 is made up of 15 amino acids. CDR1 and CDR2 (germline): LGHNA, YNFKEQ.

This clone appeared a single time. Here the CDR3 reads CASSLSPFNTEAFF. CDR3 DNA: TGTGCCAGCAGTTTATCCCCCTTTAACACTGAAGCTTTCTTT. The chain uses TRBV27 and TRBJ1-1; the D is unclear. The V and J ends lost 0 bases and 2 bases respectively, with 7 bases between them. Germline V gene sequence: CDR1 MNHEY, CDR2 SMNVEV (reference sequence). The CDR3 length is 14 residues.

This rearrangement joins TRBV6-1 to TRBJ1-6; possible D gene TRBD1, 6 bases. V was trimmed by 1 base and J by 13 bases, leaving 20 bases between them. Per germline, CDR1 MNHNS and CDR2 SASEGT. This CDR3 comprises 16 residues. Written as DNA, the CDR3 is TGTGCCAGCAGTGAAGTGCCTACAGGGAATGCAGTCCCCCTCCACTTT. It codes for CASSEVPTGNAVPLHF.

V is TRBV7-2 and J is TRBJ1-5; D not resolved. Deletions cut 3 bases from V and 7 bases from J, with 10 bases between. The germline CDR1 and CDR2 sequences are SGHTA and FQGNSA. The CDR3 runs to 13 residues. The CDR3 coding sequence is TGTGCCAGCAGCTTTGGGCCCTCACAGCCCCAGCATTTT. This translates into CASSFGPSQPQHF.

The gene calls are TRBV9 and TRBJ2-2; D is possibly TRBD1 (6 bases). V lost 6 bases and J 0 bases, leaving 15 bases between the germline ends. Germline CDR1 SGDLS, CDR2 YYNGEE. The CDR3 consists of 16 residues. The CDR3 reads CASTVGAGANTGELFF. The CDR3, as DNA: TGTGCCAGCACCGTCGGCGCAGGGGCGAACACCGGGGAGCTGTTTTTT. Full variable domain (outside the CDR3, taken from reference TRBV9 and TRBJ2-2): DSGVTQTPKHLITATGQRVTLRCSPRSGDLSVYWYQQSLDQGLQFLIQYYNGEERAKGNILERFSAQQFPDLHSELNLSSLELGDSALYFCASTVGAGANTGELFFGEGSRLTVL.

CDR3 sequence (DNA): TGCAGCGTTGAAGATATGAGGGTAGGCATGAACACTGAAGCTTTCTTT. Translated: CSVEDMRVGMNTEAFF. The gene calls are TRBV29-1 and TRBJ1-1; D ambiguous. The CDR3 contains 16 residues. Between the trimmed V and J ends, which lost 0 bases and 0 bases, there was a span of 14 bases. Germline assignment: CDR1 SQVTM and CDR2 ANQGSEA.